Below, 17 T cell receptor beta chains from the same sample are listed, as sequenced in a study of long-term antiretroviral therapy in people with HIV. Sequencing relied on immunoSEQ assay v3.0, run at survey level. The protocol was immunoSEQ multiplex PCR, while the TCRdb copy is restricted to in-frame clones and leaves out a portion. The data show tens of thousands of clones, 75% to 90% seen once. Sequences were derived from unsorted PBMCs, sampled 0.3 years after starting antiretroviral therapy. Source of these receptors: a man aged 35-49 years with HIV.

The CDR3 sequence: CASIRGETQYF. The CDR3 nucleotides are TGTGCCAGCATCAGGGGGGAGACCCAGTACTTC. V usage is TRBV2 and J usage is TRBJ2-5; 7 positions agree with TRBD1. The CDR3 covers 11 residues. Germline values: CDR1 SNHLY, CDR2 FYNNEI. Trimming cost V 7 bases and J 5 bases; bases outside gene matches: 1.

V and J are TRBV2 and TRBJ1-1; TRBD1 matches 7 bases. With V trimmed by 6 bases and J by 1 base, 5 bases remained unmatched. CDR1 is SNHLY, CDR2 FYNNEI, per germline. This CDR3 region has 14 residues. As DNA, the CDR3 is TGTGCCAGCAGCACCGGGACAGCGAACACTGAAGCTTTCTTT. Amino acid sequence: CASSTGTANTEAFF.

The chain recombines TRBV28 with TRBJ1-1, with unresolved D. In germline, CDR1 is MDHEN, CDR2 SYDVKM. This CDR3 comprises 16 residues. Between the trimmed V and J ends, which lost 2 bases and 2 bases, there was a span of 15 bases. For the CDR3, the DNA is TGTGCCAGCAGTTTAGTTTCGGCAGGTTTAAACACTGAAGCTTTCTTT. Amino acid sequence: CASSLVSAGLNTEAFF.

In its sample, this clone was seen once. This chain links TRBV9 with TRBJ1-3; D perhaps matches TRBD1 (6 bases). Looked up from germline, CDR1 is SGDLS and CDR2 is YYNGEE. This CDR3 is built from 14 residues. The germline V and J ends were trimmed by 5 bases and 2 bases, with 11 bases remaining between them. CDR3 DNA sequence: TGTGCCAGCAGTAGGGGGGGGGCTGGAAACACCATATATTTT. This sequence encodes CASSRGGAGNTIYF. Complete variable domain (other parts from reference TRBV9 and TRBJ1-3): DSGVTQTPKHLITATGQRVTLRCSPRSGDLSVYWYQQSLDQGLQFLIQYYNGEERAKGNILERFSAQQFPDLHSELNLSSLELGDSALYFCASSRGGAGNTIYFGEGSWLTVV.

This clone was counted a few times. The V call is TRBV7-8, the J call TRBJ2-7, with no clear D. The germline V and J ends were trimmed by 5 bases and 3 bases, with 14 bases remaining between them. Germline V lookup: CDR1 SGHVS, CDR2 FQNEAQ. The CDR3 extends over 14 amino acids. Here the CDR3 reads CASSPWTVLYEQYF. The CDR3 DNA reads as TGTGCCAGCAGCCCATGGACCGTACTCTACGAGCAGTACTTC.

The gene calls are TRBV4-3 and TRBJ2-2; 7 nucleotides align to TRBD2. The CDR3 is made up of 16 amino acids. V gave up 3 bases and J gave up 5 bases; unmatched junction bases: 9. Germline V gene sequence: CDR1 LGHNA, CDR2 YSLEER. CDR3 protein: CASSHTGRIGTGELFF. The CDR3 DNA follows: TGCGCCAGCAGCCATACCGGGAGGATTGGGACCGGGGAGCTGTTTTTT.

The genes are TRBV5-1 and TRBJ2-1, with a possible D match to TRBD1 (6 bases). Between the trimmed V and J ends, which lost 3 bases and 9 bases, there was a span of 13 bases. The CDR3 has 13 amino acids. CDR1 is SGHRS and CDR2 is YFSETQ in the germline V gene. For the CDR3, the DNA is TGCGCCAGCAGCTCCCCTGACAGGAGTGAGCAGTTCTTC. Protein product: CASSSPDRSEQFF.

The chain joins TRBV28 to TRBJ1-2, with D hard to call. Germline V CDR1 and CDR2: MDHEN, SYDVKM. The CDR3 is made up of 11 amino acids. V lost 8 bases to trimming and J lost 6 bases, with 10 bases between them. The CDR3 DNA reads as TGTGCCAGCCCCTTCAGCCATGGCTACACCTTC. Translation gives CASPFSHGYTF.

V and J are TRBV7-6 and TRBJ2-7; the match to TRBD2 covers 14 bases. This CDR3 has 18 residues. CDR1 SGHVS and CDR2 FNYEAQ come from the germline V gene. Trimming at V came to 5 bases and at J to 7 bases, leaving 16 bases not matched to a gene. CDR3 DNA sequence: TGTGCCAGCAGCCCGGGACTAGCGGGGGCCCCCGCCTTGGGGGAGCAGTACTTC. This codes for CASSPGLAGAPALGEQYF. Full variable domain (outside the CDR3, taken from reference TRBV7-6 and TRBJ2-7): GAGVSQSPRYKVTKRGQDVALRCDPISGHVSLYWYRQALGQGPEFLTYFNYEAQQDKSGLPNDRFSAERPEGSISTLTIQRTEQRDSAMYRCASSPGLAGAPALGEQYFGPGTRLTVT.

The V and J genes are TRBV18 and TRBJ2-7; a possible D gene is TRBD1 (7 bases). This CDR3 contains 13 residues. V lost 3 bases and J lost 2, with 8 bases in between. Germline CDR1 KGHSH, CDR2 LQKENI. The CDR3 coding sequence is TGTGCCAGCTCACCCAGGGGGGCCTACGAGCAGTACTTC. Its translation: CASSPRGAYEQYF.

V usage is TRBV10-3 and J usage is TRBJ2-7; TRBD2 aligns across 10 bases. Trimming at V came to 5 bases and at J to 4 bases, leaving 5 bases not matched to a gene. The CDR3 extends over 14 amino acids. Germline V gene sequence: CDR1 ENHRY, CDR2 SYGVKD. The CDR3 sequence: CAISSGRAKYEQYF. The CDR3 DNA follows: TGTGCCATCAGTAGCGGGAGGGCCAAATACGAGCAGTACTTC.

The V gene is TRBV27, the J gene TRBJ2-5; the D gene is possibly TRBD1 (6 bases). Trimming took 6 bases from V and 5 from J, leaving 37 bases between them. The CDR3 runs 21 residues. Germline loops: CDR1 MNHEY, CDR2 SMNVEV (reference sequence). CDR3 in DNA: TGTGCCAGCAGCTCCTCCCCGACAGGATTCTCCCTGGACCCTACGAATGAGACCCAGTACTTC. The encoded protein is CASSSSPTGFSLDPTNETQYF.

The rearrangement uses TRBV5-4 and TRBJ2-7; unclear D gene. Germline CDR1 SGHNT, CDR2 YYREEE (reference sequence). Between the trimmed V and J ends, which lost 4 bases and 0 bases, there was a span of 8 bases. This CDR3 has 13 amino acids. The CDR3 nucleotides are TGTGCCAGCAGCCCGGCCCCCTCCTACGAGCAGTACTTC. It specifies CASSPAPSYEQYF.

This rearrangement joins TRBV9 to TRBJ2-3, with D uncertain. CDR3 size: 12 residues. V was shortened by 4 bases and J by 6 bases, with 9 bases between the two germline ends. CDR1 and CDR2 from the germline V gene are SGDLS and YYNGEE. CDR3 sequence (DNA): TGTGCCAGCAGCACCCCCACGGATACGCAGTATTTT. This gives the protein CASSTPTDTQYF. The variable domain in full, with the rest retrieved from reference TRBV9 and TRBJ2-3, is DSGVTQTPKHLITATGQRVTLRCSPRSGDLSVYWYQQSLDQGLQFLIQYYNGEERAKGNILERFSAQQFPDLHSELNLSSLELGDSALYFCASSTPTDTQYFGPGTRLTVL.

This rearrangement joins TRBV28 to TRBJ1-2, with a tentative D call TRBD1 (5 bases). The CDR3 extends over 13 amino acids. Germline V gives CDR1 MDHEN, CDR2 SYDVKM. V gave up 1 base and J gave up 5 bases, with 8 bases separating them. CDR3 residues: CASSLFGAYGYTF. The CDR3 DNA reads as TGTGCCAGCAGTTTATTCGGGGCTTATGGCTACACCTTC.

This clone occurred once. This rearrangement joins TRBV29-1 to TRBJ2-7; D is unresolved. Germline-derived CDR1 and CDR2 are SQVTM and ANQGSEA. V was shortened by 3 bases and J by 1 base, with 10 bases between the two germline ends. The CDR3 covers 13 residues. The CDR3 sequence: CSVDSDTSYEQYF. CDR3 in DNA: TGCAGCGTTGATTCTGATACTTCCTACGAGCAGTACTTC.

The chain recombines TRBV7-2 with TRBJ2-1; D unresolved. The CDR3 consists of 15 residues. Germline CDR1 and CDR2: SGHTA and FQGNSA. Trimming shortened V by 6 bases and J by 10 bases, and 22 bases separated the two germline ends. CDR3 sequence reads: CASRDFNPRVGEQFF. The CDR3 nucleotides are TGTGCCAGCAGAGATTTTAACCCTCGCGTTGGGGAGCAGTTCTTC.